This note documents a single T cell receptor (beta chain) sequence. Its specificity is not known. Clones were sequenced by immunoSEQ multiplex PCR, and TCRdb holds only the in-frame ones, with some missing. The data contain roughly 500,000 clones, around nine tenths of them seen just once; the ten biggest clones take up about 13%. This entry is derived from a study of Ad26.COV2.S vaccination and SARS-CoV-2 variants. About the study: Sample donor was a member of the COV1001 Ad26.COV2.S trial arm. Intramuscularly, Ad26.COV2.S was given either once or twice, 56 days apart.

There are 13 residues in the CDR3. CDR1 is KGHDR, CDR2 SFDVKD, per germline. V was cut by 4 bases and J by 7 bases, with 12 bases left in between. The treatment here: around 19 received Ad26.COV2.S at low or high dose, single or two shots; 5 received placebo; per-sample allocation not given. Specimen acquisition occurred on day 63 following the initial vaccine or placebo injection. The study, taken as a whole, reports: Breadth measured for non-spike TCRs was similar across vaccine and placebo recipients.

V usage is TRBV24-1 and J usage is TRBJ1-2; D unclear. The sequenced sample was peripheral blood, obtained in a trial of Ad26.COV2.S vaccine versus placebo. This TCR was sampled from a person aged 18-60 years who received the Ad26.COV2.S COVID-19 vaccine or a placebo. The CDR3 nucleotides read TGTGCCACCAGTGACCCCGGACGGGGTGGCTACACCTTC. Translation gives CATSDPGRGGYTF.